Listed here are 29 T cell receptor beta chains from one sample, sequenced in a study of T cell responses to AZD1222 COVID-19 vaccine. Profiled with immunoSEQ multiplex PCR; TCRdb holds only in-frame clones, not every one. The profile shows around 150,000 clones, roughly 88% of them singletons. Sequences were derived from peripheral blood, sampled on day 0 of MenACWY control vaccination. The receptor set was obtained from an adult in good health.

The rearrangement uses TRBV6-4 and TRBJ2-1; tentative D call: TRBD1 (5 bases). In germline, CDR1 is MRHNA, CDR2 SNTAGT. CDR3 length equals 11 residues. The V gene lost 5 bases and the J gene lost 9 bases, with 8 bases spanning the gap. The CDR3 loop is CASSLRGEQFF. CDR3 nucleotides: TGTGCCAGCAGTCTAAGGGGTGAGCAGTTCTTC.

This clone was seen once. The chain joins TRBV4-3 to TRBJ1-2; D is unresolved. The length of the CDR3 is 14 residues. Between the trimmed V and J ends, which lost 1 base and 7 bases, there was a span of 13 bases. Per the germline V gene, CDR1 is LGHNA and CDR2 is YSLEER. CDR3 sequence (DNA): TGCGCCAGCAGCCAAGTGCTCGGGGTAGGTGGCTACACCTTC. Its protein product is CASSQVLGVGGYTF.

This clone was seen a handful of times. This chain connects TRBV4-1 to TRBJ1-4; TRBD1 might be the D (6 bases). The CDR3 totals 14 residues. V shed 2 bases and J shed 6 bases, with 10 bases lying between them. Per germline, CDR1 MGHRA and CDR2 YSYEKL. The CDR3, as DNA: TGCGCCAGCAGCCAACGGGACACCTATGAAAAACTGTTTTTT. Amino acids: CASSQRDTYEKLFF.

This clone has only one observation. This chain links TRBV11-2 with TRBJ2-1, with 9 bases aligning to TRBD1. This CDR3 has 14 residues. The germline V gene encodes CDR1 SGHAT and CDR2 FQNNGV. V lost 5 bases, J lost 5 bases, and 4 bases stayed unmatched. CDR3 region: CASSRDRVNNEQFF. CDR3 coding DNA: TGTGCCAGCAGCCGGGACAGGGTCAACAATGAGCAGTTCTTC.

The table lists this clone with a count of one. The rearrangement links TRBV6-5 to TRBJ2-7; D remains unclear. Germline V gene lookup returns CDR1 MNHEY and CDR2 SVGAGI. The ends were cut back, 0 bases at V and 2 bases at J, with 11 bases in the middle. This CDR3 spans 15 amino acids. Here the CDR3 reads CASSYSPSAPYEQYF. CDR3 sequence (DNA): TGTGCCAGCAGTTACTCCCCGTCGGCCCCCTACGAGCAGTACTTC.

This sequence joins TRBV4-2 and TRBJ2-6, with TRBD1 as a possible D gene (6 bases). Between the trimmed V and J ends, which lost 0 bases and 1 base, there was a span of 13 bases. The CDR3 contains 18 residues. Germline CDR1 is LGHNA and CDR2 is YNFKEQ. CDR3 bases: TGTGCCAGCAGCCAAGATTTGGGAACAGGGTCTGGGGCCAACGTCCTGACTTTC. Translation gives CASSQDLGTGSGANVLTF.

This sequence joins TRBV29-1 and TRBJ2-5; D gene uncertain. The length of the CDR3 is 11 residues. V was clipped by 7 bases and J by 4 bases, with 10 bases between them. Germline CDR1 reads SQVTM; CDR2 reads ANQGSEA. DNA of the CDR3: TGCAGCGCCCCGTGGCTAGAGACCCAGTACTTC. Residues: CSAPWLETQYF.

J is TRBJ2-7 and V is TRBV11-2; TRBD2 might be the D (6 bases). CDR3 length: 17 residues. Per the germline V gene, CDR1 is SGHAT and CDR2 is FQNNGV. Trimming pared 0 bases from V and 0 bases from J, leaving 15 bases between. The CDR3, as DNA: TGTGCCAGCAGCTTAGATGCCCGCGGAGGGTCCTCCTACGAGCAGTACTTC. This encodes CASSLDARGGSSYEQYF.

This clone showed up just once. This chain connects TRBV18 to TRBJ1-4; D is ambiguous. Germline loops: CDR1 KGHSH, CDR2 LQKENI. The CDR3 consists of 15 residues. Deletions cut 3 bases from V and 0 bases from J, with 8 bases between. In nucleotides, the CDR3 is TGTGCCAGCTCACCGGCGGCAGCAACTAATGAAAAACTGTTTTTT. Protein sequence: CASSPAAATNEKLFF.

The chain is built from TRBV7-3 and TRBJ2-2, with TRBD2 as a possible D gene (6 bases). Trimming shortened V by 10 bases and J by 6 bases, and 18 bases separated the two germline ends. Germline CDR1 and CDR2: SGHTA and FQGTGA. This CDR3 has 14 amino acids. CDR3 in amino acids: CATRRELGAGELFF. CDR3 in DNA: TGTGCCACCCGCCGGGAGCTAGGGGCCGGGGAGCTGTTTTTT.

This chain connects TRBV4-1 to TRBJ1-1; D is possibly TRBD1 (6 bases). There are 14 residues in the CDR3. Per the germline V gene, CDR1 is MGHRA and CDR2 is YSYEKL. The V end lost 1 base, the J end lost 4 bases, and 10 bases lay between the germline ends. The CDR3 DNA reads TGCGCCAGCAGCCAAGCCAGGGGTGTCACTGAAGCTTTCTTT. This encodes CASSQARGVTEAFF.

The chain couples TRBV9 to TRBJ1-1; no reliable D call. The CDR3 contains 17 residues. Trimming took off 3 bases at V and 1 base at J, with 19 bases between the two ends. Germline CDR1 is SGDLS and CDR2 is YYNGEE. Here the CDR3 reads CASSASQSSWGNTEAFF. DNA of the CDR3: TGTGCCAGCAGCGCCTCCCAATCTAGCTGGGGGAACACTGAAGCTTTCTTT.

This rearrangement joins TRBV18 to TRBJ1-5, with no clear D. V lost 1 base and J 0 bases, leaving 10 bases between the germline ends. Germline values: CDR1 KGHSH, CDR2 LQKENI. This CDR3 has 16 residues. CDR3 loop: CASSPQTATSNQPQHF. The CDR3, as DNA: TGTGCCAGCTCACCACAAACGGCGACTAGCAATCAGCCCCAGCATTTT.

This chain joins TRBV5-1 and TRBJ2-3, with D uncertain. The V gene lost 1 base and the J gene lost 0 bases, with 6 bases spanning the gap. This CDR3 is 14 amino acids long. Germline V gene data show CDR1 as SGHRS and CDR2 as YFSETQ. CDR3 sequence reads: CASSLMHSTDTQYF. The CDR3 coding sequence is TGCGCCAGCAGCTTGATGCATAGCACAGATACGCAGTATTTT.

The chain couples TRBV25-1 to TRBJ1-2; D might be TRBD1 (6 bases). V was pared by 10 bases and J by 2 bases, with 11 bases between. CDR1 and CDR2 from the germline V gene are MGHDK and SYGVNS. CDR3 length equals 12 residues. The CDR3 nucleotides read TGTGCCACGACAGGACGAAACTATGGCTACACCTTC. Protein: CATTGRNYGYTF.

This sequence joins TRBV10-3 and TRBJ1-1; 9 bases map to TRBD1. Unmatched junction bases numbered 5, after V lost 4 bases and J lost 5 bases. Per germline, CDR1 ENHRY and CDR2 SYGVKD. The CDR3 sequence is 14 residues long. CDR3 region: CAISAETGGTEAFF. The CDR3 nucleotides are TGTGCCATCAGTGCAGAGACAGGGGGAACTGAAGCTTTCTTT.

This clone was observed a handful of times. This chain uses TRBV12-5 with TRBJ2-7, with D possibly being TRBD1 (5 bases). The CDR3 consists of 13 residues. V lost 5 bases and J lost 5, with 13 bases in between. The germline V gene has CDR1 LGHNT and CDR2 FRNRAP. In DNA form, the CDR3 reads TGTGCTAGTGGTCCCGACTGGGGCCACGAGCAGTACTTC. Its translation: CASGPDWGHEQYF.

The gene calls are TRBV7-2 and TRBJ1-6; TRBD1 agrees at 7 bases. Trimming took 6 bases from V and 5 from J; bases not matched to a gene: 4. Germline V CDR1 and CDR2: SGHTA, FQGNSA. The CDR3 loop spans 14 amino acids. The CDR3 nucleotides are TGTGCCAGCAGAAGGGGGACAGATAATTCACCCCTCCACTTT. Its translation is CASRRGTDNSPLHF.

The rearrangement links TRBV5-8 to TRBJ2-1; D not certain. The germline CDR1 and CDR2 sequences are SGHTS and YDEGEE. The CDR3 length is 14 residues. The ends were cut back, 0 bases at V and 8 bases at J, with 12 bases in the middle. In nucleotides, the CDR3 is TGTGCCAGCAGCTTGGAGCTTAGTGGGGATGAGCAGTTCTTC. Protein sequence: CASSLELSGDEQFF.

Worth noting for this clone: The junction differs from germline at one of its ends, possibly a read error. This sequence joins TRBV7-8 and TRBJ2-7, with 14 bases matching TRBD2. The CDR3 has 16 amino acids. Germline CDR1 SGHVS, CDR2 FQNEAQ. The CDR3 here is CASSLGGLAGEYAQYF. In DNA form, the CDR3 reads TGTGCCAGCAGCTTAGGGGGACTAGCGGGAGAGTACGCGCAGTACTTC.

This rearrangement joins TRBV5-1 to TRBJ1-2; no clear D gene. There are 14 residues in the CDR3. The germline CDR1 and CDR2 sequences are SGHRS and YFSETQ. Trimming removed 1 base from V and 3 bases from J, with 10 bases in between. CDR3: CASSLIDRDYGYTF. The CDR3, as DNA: TGCGCCAGCAGCTTGATCGACCGAGACTATGGCTACACCTTC.

CDR3 loop: CATGTSAASHEQFF. CDR3 coding DNA: TGTGCCACCGGGACCTCTGCTGCAAGCCATGAGCAGTTCTTC. The rearrangement uses TRBV7-2 and TRBJ2-1, with D perhaps given as TRBD1 or TRBD2 (5 bases each). Germline assignment: CDR1 SGHTA and CDR2 FQGNSA. V was cut by 10 bases and J by 8 bases, with 21 bases left in between. The CDR3 is 14 residues long.

In nucleotides, the CDR3 is TGTGCCAGCAGTTTAATTGGTCAGCCCCAGCATTTT. Translation gives CASSLIGQPQHF. The chain couples TRBV27 to TRBJ1-5; D gene unclear. V was cut by 2 bases and J by 6 bases, with 5 bases left in between. The CDR3 runs 12 residues. Per the germline V gene, CDR1 is MNHEY and CDR2 is SMNVEV (reference sequence).

This sequence joins TRBV24-1 and TRBJ2-5; possible D gene TRBD1, 6 bases. The CDR3 is made up of 14 amino acids. With 4 bases removed from V and 1 base from J, the gap between germline ends came to 9 bases. Looked up from germline, CDR1 is KGHDR and CDR2 is SFDVKD. The CDR3 loop is CATSDWTVQETQYF. CDR3 nucleotide sequence: TGTGCCACCAGTGACTGGACAGTCCAAGAGACCCAGTACTTC.

A single count supports this clone. CDR3 sequence (DNA): TGTGCCAGCAGCTTTGCCGGGACACCGAAAGCTTTCTTT. It yields the protein CASSFAGTPKAFF. The chain uses TRBV14 and TRBJ1-1; a possible D gene is TRBD1 (6 bases). This CDR3 comprises 13 residues. V lost 5 bases to trimming and J lost 9 bases, with 16 bases between them. CDR1 and CDR2 from the germline V gene are SGHDN and FVKESK.

The rearrangement links TRBV9 to TRBJ1-1; D gene ambiguous. V was pared by 4 bases and J by 4 bases, with 11 bases between. Per germline, CDR1 SGDLS and CDR2 YYNGEE. This CDR3 has 13 amino acids. The CDR3 nucleotides are TGTGCCAGCAGCCCGGGAGTAGGCACTGAAGCTTTCTTT. Residues: CASSPGVGTEAFF.

A note on this clone: Other DNA sequences of this sample code for an identical CDR3. This rearrangement joins TRBV28 to TRBJ1-2; D call uncertain. V was cut by 3 bases and J by 7 bases, with 6 bases left in between. The CDR3 has 11 amino acids. Germline-derived CDR1 and CDR2 are MDHEN and SYDVKM. CDR3 sequence (DNA): TGTGCCAGCAGTTTTAAGGGTGGCTACACCTTC. Protein sequence: CASSFKGGYTF.

The chain employs TRBV18 and TRBJ2-7; D gene uncertain. The V end lost 4 bases, the J end lost 4 bases, and 5 bases lay between the germline ends. Germline V gene sequence: CDR1 KGHSH, CDR2 LQKENI. This CDR3 is built from 11 residues. CDR3 nucleotide sequence: TGTGCCAGCTCACAGGATTACGAGCAGTACTTC. It encodes CASSQDYEQYF.

The genes are TRBV9 and TRBJ1-5; D may be TRBD1 (5 bases). The germline V gene encodes CDR1 SGDLS and CDR2 YYNGEE. The CDR3 loop spans 14 amino acids. With 2 bases removed from V and 5 bases from J, the gap between germline ends came to 11 bases. The CDR3 sequence: CASSVDSTYQPQHF. The CDR3 nucleotides read TGTGCCAGCAGCGTCGACAGTACTTATCAGCCCCAGCATTTT.